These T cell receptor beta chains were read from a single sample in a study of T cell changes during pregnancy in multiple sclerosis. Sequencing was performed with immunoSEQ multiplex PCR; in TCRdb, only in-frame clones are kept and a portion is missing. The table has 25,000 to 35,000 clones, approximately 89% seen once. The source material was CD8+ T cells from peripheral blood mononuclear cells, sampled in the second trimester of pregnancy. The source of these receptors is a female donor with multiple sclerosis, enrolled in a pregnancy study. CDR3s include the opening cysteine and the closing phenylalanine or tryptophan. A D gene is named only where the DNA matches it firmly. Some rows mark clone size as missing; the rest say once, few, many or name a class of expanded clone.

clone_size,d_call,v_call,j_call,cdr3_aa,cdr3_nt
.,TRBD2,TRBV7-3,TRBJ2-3,CASSPGTSEYTDTQYF,TGTGCCAGCTCCCCCGGGACTAGCGAATACACAGATACGCAGTATTTT
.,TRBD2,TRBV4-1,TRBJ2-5,CASSQEAGGRQETQYF,TGCGCCAGCAGCCAAGAGGCGGGAGGTAGACAAGAGACCCAGTACTTC
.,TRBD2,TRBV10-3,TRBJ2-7,CAIRLAGGMSYEQYF,TGTGCCATCAGACTAGCGGGAGGGATGTCCTACGAGCAGTACTTC
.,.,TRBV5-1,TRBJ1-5,CASSLEAGTNQPQHF,TGCGCCAGCAGCTTGGAGGCGGGAACCAATCAGCCCCAGCATTTT
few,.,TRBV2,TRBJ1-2,CASSEGGHGYTF,TGTGCCAGCAGTGAGGGAGGGCACGGCTACACCTTC
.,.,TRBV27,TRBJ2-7,CASRQGYEQYF,TGTGCCAGCAGACAGGGTTACGAGCAGTACTTC
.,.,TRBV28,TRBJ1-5,CASSRYSNQPQHF,TGTGCCAGCAGCAGATATAGCAATCAGCCCCAGCATTTT
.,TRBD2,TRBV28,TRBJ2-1,CASSFVSGSSYNEQFF,TGTGCCAGCAGTTTCGTTAGCGGGAGCTCCTACAATGAGCAGTTCTTC
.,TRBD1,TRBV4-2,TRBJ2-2,CASSQEDREIQTGELFF,TGTGCCAGCAGCCAAGAGGACAGGGAAATTCAAACCGGGGAGCTGTTTTTT
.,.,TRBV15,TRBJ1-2,CATRGDYGYTF,TGTGCCACCAGAGGGGACTATGGCTACACCTTC
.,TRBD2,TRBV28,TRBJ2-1,CASSSFTSGRKVQQFF,TGTGCCAGCAGTTCGTTCACTAGCGGGAGGAAGGTCCAGCAGTTCTTC
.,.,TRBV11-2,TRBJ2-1,CASNNDLWNEQFF,TGTGCCAGCAATAATGACTTATGGAATGAGCAGTTCTTC
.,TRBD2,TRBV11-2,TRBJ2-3,CASSLQLAGATDTQYF,TGTGCCAGCAGCTTACAACTAGCGGGGGCCACAGATACGCAGTATTTT
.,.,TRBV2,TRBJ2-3,CAIESSRTDTQYF,TGTGCCATTGAGTCAAGTCGCACAGATACGCAGTATTTT
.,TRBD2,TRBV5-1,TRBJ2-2,CASSPTSGRAATGELFF,TGCGCCAGCAGCCCGACTAGCGGGAGGGCGGCGACCGGGGAGCTGTTTTTT
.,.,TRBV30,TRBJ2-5,CAHTGEQETQYF,TGTGCCCATACGGGGGAACAAGAGACCCAGTACTTC
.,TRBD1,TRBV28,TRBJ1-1,CASSVPGQEAFF,TGTGCCAGCAGTGTACCGGGACAGGAAGCTTTCTTT
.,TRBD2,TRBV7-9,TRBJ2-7,CASSFPPGLAGRRYEQYF,TGTGCCAGCAGCTTCCCGCCGGGACTAGCGGGGAGAAGGTACGAGCAGTACTTC
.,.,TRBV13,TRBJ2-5,CASSFGQGKETQYF,TGTGCCAGCAGCTTCGGGCAGGGAAAAGAGACCCAGTACTTC
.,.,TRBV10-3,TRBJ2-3,CAISESEGDTDTQYF,TGTGCCATCAGTGAGTCAGAGGGTGACACAGATACGCAGTATTTT
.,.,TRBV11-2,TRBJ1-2,CASSLEWLGQGGFVNYGYTF,TGTGCCAGCAGCTTAGAGTGGCTGGGGCAGGGAGGTTTTGTTAACTATGGCTACACCTTC
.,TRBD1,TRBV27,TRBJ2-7,CASSSIIGDRVREQYF,TGTGCCAGCAGTTCGATTATTGGGGACAGGGTGCGGGAGCAGTACTTC
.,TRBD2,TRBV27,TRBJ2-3,CASSLSGSADTQYF,TGTGCCAGCAGTTTGAGCGGGAGTGCAGATACGCAGTATTTT
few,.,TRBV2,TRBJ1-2,CASRSGKGYTF,TGTGCCAGCAGGTCAGGGAAAGGCTACACCTTC
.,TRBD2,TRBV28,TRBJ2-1,CASSFGGVTEQFF,TGTGCCAGCAGTTTCGGGGGGGTCACTGAGCAGTTCTTC
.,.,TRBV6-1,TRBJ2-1,CASSWGDYNEQFF,TGTGCCAGCAGTTGGGGCGACTACAATGAGCAGTTCTTC
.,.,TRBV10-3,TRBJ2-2,CAISDPDRTHIRELFF,TGTGCCATCAGTGACCCCGATCGGACACACATCAGGGAGCTGTTTTTT
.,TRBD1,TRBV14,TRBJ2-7,CASSAGQGYYEQYF,TGTGCCAGCAGCGCGGGACAGGGTTACTACGAGCAGTACTTC
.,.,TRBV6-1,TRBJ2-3,CASSEAIQGSDTQYF,TGTGCCAGCAGTGAAGCTATACAGGGTTCAGATACGCAGTATTTT
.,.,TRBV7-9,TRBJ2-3,CASSSTTYSTDTQYF,TGTGCCAGCAGCTCCACCACGTACTCCACAGATACGCAGTATTTT
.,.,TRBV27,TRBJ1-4,CASSLYAEGATNEKLFF,TGTGCCAGCAGTTTATATGCAGAGGGAGCAACTAATGAAAAACTGTTTTTT
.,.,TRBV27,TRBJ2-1,CAIFSSYNEQFF,TGTGCCATCTTTAGCTCCTACAATGAGCAGTTCTTC
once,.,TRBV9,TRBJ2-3,CASSVDEQGFTDTQYF,TGTGCCAGCAGCGTAGACGAACAGGGCTTCACAGATACGCAGTATTTT
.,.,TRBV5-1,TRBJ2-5,CASSMTGSGRVETQYF,TGCGCCAGCAGCATGACAGGCTCTGGTCGGGTAGAGACCCAGTACTTC
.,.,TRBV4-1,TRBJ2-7,CASSQEARNRVDEQYF,TGCGCCAGCAGCCAAGAGGCGAGGAACAGGGTGGACGAGCAGTACTTC
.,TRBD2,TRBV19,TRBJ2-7,CASSETGTSGGYEQYF,TGTGCCAGTAGTGAAACAGGGACTAGCGGCGGCTACGAGCAGTACTTC
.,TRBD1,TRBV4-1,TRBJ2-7,CASSQGQGSYEQYF,TGCGCCAGCAGCCAAGGACAGGGCTCCTACGAGCAGTACTTC
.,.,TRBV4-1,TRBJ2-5,CASSQDSGAGKTQYF,TGCGCCAGCAGCCAAGATTCAGGGGCCGGGAAGACCCAGTACTTC